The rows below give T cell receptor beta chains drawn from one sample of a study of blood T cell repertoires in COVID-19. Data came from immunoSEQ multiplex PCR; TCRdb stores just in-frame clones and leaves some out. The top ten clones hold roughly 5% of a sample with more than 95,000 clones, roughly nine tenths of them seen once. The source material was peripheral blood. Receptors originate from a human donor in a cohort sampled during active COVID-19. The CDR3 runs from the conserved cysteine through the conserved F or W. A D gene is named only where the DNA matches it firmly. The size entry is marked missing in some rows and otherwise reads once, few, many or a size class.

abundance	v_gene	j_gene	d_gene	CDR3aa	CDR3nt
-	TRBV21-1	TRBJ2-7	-	CATQRGEREGGPRPYEQYF	TGTGCCACTCAGAGGGGAGAGAGGGAGGGAGGGCCTAGACCTTACGAGCAGTACTTC
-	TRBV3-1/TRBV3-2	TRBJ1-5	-	CASSRGRNQPQHF	TGTGCCAGCAGCCGGGGGAGGAATCAGCCCCAGCATTTT
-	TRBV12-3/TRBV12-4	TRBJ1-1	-	CASSLGANTEAFF	TGTGCCAGCAGTTTAGGGGCTAACACTGAAGCTTTCTTT
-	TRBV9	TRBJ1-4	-	CASSVGGGRVNEKLFF	TGTGCCAGCAGCGTAGGCGGGGGGAGAGTTAATGAAAAACTGTTTTTT
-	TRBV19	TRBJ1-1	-	CASSIQMNTEAFF	TGTGCCAGTAGTATACAGATGAACACTGAAGCTTTCTTT
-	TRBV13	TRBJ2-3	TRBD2	CASSYTTWRTRKGDTQYF	TGTGCCAGCAGCTATACGACTTGGAGGACTAGGAAAGGGGATACGCAGTATTTT
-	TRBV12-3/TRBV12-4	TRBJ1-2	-	CASSLGRGRGYTF	TGTGCCAGCAGTTTAGGTAGGGGCAGGGGCTACACCTTC
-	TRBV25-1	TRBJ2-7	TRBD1	CASSEDRGSYEQYF	TGTGCCAGCAGTGAGGACAGGGGATCCTACGAGCAGTACTTC
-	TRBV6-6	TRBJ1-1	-	CASSHLILRWWSQAFF	TGTGCCAGCAGCCACCTGATTCTCCGGTGGTGGTCTCAAGCTTTCTTT
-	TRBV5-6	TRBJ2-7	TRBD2	CASRGLAGSDEQYF	TGTGCCAGCAGAGGACTAGCGGGGTCAGACGAGCAGTACTTC
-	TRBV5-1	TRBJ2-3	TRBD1	CASSEGTVSYRTDTQYF	TGCGCCAGCAGCGAGGGGACAGTCAGCTATCGCACAGATACGCAGTATTTT
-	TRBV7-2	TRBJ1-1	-	CASTRRADTEAFF	TGTGCCAGCACCCGCAGGGCGGACACTGAAGCTTTCTTT
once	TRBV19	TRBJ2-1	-	CASAAPNTEQFF	TGTGCCAGTGCGGCTCCAAACACTGAGCAGTTCTTC
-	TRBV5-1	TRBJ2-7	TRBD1	CASSEGQGASEQYF	TGCGCCAGCAGCGAGGGACAGGGGGCAAGCGAGCAGTACTTC
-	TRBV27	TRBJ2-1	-	CASKVGSSYNEQFF	TGTGCCAGCAAGGTCGGGAGCTCCTACAATGAGCAGTTCTTC
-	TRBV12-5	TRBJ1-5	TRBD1	CASGLSGTGGGSNQPQHF	TGTGCTAGTGGTTTATCAGGGACAGGGGGCGGGAGCAATCAGCCCCAGCATTTT
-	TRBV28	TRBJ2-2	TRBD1	CASSLDDRAVSYTGELFF	TGTGCCAGCAGTTTAGACGACAGGGCAGTATCTTACACCGGGGAGCTGTTTTTT
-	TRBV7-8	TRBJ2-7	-	CASSSPGLGGYEQYF	TGTGCCAGCAGCTCCCCCGGACTGGGGGGCTACGAGCAGTACTTC
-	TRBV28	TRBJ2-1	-	CASSLGSPRSYNEQFF	TGTGCCAGCAGTTTGGGCAGTCCCCGCTCCTACAATGAGCAGTTCTTC
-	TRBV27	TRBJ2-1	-	CASIPSQGFYNEQFF	TGTGCCAGCATCCCCTCTCAGGGCTTCTACAATGAGCAGTTCTTC
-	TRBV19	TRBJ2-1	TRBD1	CASSIGGQNYNEQFF	TGTGCCAGTAGTATTGGGGGACAGAATTACAATGAGCAGTTCTTC
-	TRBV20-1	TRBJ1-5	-	CSARGEIRSGNQPQHF	TGCAGCGCTCGTGGGGAGATCAGGTCCGGCAATCAGCCCCAGCATTTT
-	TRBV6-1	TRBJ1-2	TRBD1	CASSEIGTGGYETF	TGTGCCAGCAGTGAAATTGGCACAGGGGGCTATGAAACCTTC
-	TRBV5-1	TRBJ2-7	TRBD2	CASRKAGPDRNTYEQYF	TGCGCCAGCAGAAAAGCGGGACCCGATAGAAATACCTACGAGCAGTACTTC
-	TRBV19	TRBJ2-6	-	CASGGGGSGANVLTF	TGTGCCAGCGGAGGGGGGGGCTCTGGGGCCAACGTCCTGACTTTC
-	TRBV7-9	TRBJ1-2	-	CASSSRTVVYGYTF	TGTGCCAGCAGCTCAAGGACAGTTGTCTATGGCTACACCTTC
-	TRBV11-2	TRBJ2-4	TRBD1	CASSSGTGRGKNIQYF	TGTGCCAGCAGCTCGGGGACAGGGCGCGGCAAAAACATTCAGTACTTC
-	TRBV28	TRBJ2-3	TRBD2	CASRPIAGGTTDTQYF	TGTGCCAGCAGGCCTATAGCGGGAGGGACCACAGATACGCAGTATTTT
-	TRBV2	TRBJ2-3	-	CASSAGGGGDTQYF	TGTGCCAGCAGTGCCGGCGGGGGCGGCGATACGCAGTATTTT